This TCR beta chain derives from a study of OX40 agonist ivuxolimab in advanced cancers. The V gene's germline CDR1 is SGHRS and CDR2 YFSETQ. V lost 0 bases, J lost 7 bases, and 16 bases lay in between. There are 15 residues in the CDR3. Profiling relied on immunoSEQ multiplex PCR, and the TCRdb table lists in-frame clones only, not all of them. The repertoire includes about 23,000 clones, roughly 71% of them detected once, and more than 2% sits in the top ten. This clone was observed a handful of times. Its antigen remains unidentified. Study conclusions and caveats: The study observed clonal expansion of CD4+ and CD8+ blood T cells by week 6 at 0.1 to 3.0 mg/kg.

The receptor was derived from an adult with an advanced solid tumor such as melanoma, head and neck, liver or kidney cancer. This specimen consisted of CD4+ or CD8+ T cells sorted from blood, obtained in a trial of the OX40 agonist ivuxolimab. The rearrangement links TRBV5-1 to TRBJ1-2; D is unclear. The CDR3 here is CASSLAARDSGGYTF. CDR3 DNA sequence: TGCGCCAGCAGCTTGGCCGCCCGGGATTCAGGTGGCTACACCTTC. Supplemented by reference TRBV5-1 and TRBJ1-2, the full variable domain reads KAGVTQTPRYLIKTRGQQVTLSCSPISGHRSVSWYQQTPGQGLQFLFEYFSETQRNKGNFPGRFSGRQFSNSRSEMNVSTLELGDSALYLCASSLAARDSGGYTFGSGTRLTVV.